This TCR beta chain is from a study of shared clonotypes between healthy human individuals (dated by TCRdb to 2020 to 2022). Broadly, across the study: A couple of women and three men aged 18 to 49 years were included in the cohort. For each donor, CD4 naive and CD4 memory were each run on three plates, CD8 naive on two plates, and CD8 memory on one plate. To estimate repertoire size and how much clonotypes are shared between individuals, the study performed deep sequencing of blood TCR repertoires from roughly five healthy adults. Different laboratories and diverse techniques were used to prepare libraries and sequence TCR repertoires, to increase sequencing depth and limit assay-specific biases. Each donor's leukapheresis produced roughly between roughly 0.85 and 10 billion PBMCs.

Donors were healthy HIV-negative adults with no recently reported acute infections or vaccinations. Every donor was a Caucasian adult residing in Nashville, Tennessee, USA. CD4+ T cells were enriched by magnetic negative selection; naive cells were then positively selected on CD45RA, and the negative fraction formed the memory subset. After blood collection by leukapheresis, PBMCs were isolated using Ficoll-Histopaque density gradient centrifugation and then cryopreserved in the vapor phase of liquid nitrogen. Purity and quantity of every magnetically sorted T cell population were checked by analytical flow cytometry. Genomic DNA was isolated from every sorted fraction and measured by UV absorbance on a Nanodrop 2000c. Notes on this clone: The specificity of this receptor is unknown. Base qualities are not provided; no much larger clone lies one nucleotide away. This sample also contains other DNA sequences that code for the same CDR3.

Using the deep immunoSEQ assay, multiplex PCR amplified TCR CDR3 regions from genomic DNA. Genomic DNA extracted from each cell subset was distributed evenly over all wells of several immunoSEQ 96-well plates, and each plate served as one replicate. For sorted subsets, each replicate PCR was loaded with roughly 190 ng genomic DNA, equivalent to some 27,000 T cell genomes. The purified libraries were quantified using a Qubit 3.0 fluorometer, sized with a Bioanalyzer 2100, and then quantified again using the KAPA Library Quantification kit. Every immunoSEQ 96-well plate was sequenced on a separate single-read 150-cycle Illumina NextSeq 550 flow cell. In the source study's methods: Because only junctional sequences without quality scores were contained in the immunoSEQ output, filtering matching that applied to full-length reads could not be performed. Sequences were annotated with PyIR, a Python wrapper for IgBLAST v1.9, using IMGT germline references to assign V/J genes and CDR3. Reads with weak V/J assignments (E-value above 1e-6), missing CDR3, stop codons, out-of-frame junctions, or ambiguous translated residues were removed. V3J clonotypes were defined by identical inferred V gene, J gene, and CDR3 amino acid sequence. The percentage overlap between two repertoires was calculated by dividing the number of shared unique clonotypes by the size of the smaller repertoire. Richness of each repertoire was evaluated using RTK rarefaction, the Chao1 estimator, and Recon v2.1 estimates of unobserved clonotypes. Generation probabilities were computed with OLGA for all TCRbeta clonotypes obtained by the gDNA method from four donors. TCRdb re-hosts the immuneACCESS table, in-frame sequences only. Its copies lack some clones; in the studies checked, an unresolved V gene accounts for under half of them, and the cause for the rest is not known. V and J calls and clone size follow that table, whereas D and trimming were derived from the DNA. Counted in this sample were approximately 2.3 million clones; more than 85% of them appeared once. About 0.39% of the sample is in the top ten clones.

The full study reports these points: Because the study included only a small number of donors, the genetic and exposure-history diversity represented was limited. Incomplete sequencing was indicated by rarefaction of sorted-subset datasets, despite the large sequencing depth. Pairwise subsampling led to the expectation that sequencing depth would affect the degree of clonotype sharing among donors. Sampling was limited to blood, and TCR repertoires in tissue likely differ from TCR repertoires in blood. Sharing across several donors was observed for approximately 4.6% of naive CD4, less than 4% of naive CD8, over 2% of memory CD4, and roughly 0.4% of memory CD8 clonotypes. Higher generation probabilities were observed for clonotypes shared by all four sorted-subset donors than for non-shared clonotypes. Naive subsets generally had larger estimated clonotype richness than memory subsets.

The origin of this receptor is a man between 18 and 29 years old in good health. Some clones in this sample may be carry-over from other donors' samples. Sequencing was done on a sample of naive CD4+ T cells from PBMCs. The cell subset or site label for this specimen denotes: CD45RA+ positively selected.

The CDR3 protein: CASSPGPAGEQYF. The sequenced DNA is TGTGCCAGCAGCCCCGGGCCCGCGGGGGAGCAGTACTTC. The rearranged chain carries TRBV28 and TRBJ2-7, and possibly TRBD2, on 6 matching bases. The junction carries 16 bases between V and J, which are trimmed by 6 bases and 7 bases respectively. CDR3 length: 13 amino acids, cysteine to phenylalanine. The kept DNA is CDR3 alone, 39 bases in frame from the first base. The germline V gene specifies MDHEN as CDR1 and SYDVKM as CDR2.